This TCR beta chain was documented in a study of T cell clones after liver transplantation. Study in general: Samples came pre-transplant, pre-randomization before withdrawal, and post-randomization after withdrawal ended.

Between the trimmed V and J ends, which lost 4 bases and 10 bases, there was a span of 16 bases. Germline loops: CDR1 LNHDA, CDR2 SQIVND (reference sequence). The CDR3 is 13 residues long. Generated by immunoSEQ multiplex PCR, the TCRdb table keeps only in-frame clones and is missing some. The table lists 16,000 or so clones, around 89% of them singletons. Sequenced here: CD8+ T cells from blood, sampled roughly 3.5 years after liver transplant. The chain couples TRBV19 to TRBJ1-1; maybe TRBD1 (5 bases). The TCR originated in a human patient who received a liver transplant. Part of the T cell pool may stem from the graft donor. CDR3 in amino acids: CASSTPWGVGAFF. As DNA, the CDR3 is TGTGCCAGTAGTACCCCCTGGGGCGTGGGAGCTTTCTTT.